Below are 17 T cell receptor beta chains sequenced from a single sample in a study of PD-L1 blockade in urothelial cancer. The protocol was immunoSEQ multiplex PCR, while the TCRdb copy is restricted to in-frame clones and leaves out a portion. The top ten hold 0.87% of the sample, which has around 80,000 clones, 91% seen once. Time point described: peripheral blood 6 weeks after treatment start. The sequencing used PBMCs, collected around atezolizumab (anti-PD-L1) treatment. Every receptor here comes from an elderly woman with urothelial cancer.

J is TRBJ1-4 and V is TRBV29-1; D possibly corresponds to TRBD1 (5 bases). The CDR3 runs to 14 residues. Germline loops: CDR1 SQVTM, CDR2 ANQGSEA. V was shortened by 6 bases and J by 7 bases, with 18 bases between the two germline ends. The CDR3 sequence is CSVGTGTGTEKLFF. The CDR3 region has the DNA TGCAGCGTCGGTACCGGGACTGGAACTGAAAAACTGTTTTTT.

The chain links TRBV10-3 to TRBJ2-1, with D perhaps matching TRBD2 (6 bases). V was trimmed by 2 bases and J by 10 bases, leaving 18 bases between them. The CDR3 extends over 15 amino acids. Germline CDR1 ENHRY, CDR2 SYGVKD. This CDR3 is CAISELGGKGEEQFF. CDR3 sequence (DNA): TGTGCCATCAGTGAGCTCGGGGGAAAGGGCGAGGAGCAGTTCTTC.

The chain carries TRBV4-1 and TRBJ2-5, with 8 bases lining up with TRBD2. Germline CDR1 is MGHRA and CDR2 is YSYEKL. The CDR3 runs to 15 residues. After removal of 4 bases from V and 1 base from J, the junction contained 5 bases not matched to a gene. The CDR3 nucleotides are TGCGCCAGCAGCCCCCCGGGAGGGGGCCAAGAGACCCAGTACTTC. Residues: CASSPPGGGQETQYF.

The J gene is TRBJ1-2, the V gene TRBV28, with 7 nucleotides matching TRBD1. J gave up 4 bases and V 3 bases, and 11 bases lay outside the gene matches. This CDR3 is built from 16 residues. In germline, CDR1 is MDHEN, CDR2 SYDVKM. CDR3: CASSFAGQPYGYGYTF. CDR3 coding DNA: TGTGCCAGCAGTTTCGCGGGACAGCCGTATGGCTATGGCTACACCTTC.

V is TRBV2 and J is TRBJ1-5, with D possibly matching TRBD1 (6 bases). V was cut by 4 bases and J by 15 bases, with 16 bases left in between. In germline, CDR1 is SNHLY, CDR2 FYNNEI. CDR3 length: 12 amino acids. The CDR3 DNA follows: TGTGCCAGCAGTGGAGACAGGCCTCCTATGCATTTT. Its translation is CASSGDRPPMHF.

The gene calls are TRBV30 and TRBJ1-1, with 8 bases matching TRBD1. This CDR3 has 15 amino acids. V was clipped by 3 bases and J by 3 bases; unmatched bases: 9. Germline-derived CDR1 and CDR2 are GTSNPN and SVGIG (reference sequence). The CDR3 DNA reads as TGTGCCTGGAGCTCCCGGACAGGGTGGCACACTGAAGCTTTCTTT. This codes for CAWSSRTGWHTEAFF.

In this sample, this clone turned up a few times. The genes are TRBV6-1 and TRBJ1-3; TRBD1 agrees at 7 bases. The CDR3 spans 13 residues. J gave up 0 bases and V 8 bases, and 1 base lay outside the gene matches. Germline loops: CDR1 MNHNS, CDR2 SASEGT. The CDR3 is CASRDSSGNTIYF. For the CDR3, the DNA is TGTGCCAGCCGGGACAGCTCTGGAAACACCATATATTTT.

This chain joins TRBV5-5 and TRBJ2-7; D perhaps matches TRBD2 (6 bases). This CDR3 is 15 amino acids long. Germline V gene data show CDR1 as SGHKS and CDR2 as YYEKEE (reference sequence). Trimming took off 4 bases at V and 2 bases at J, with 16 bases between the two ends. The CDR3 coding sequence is TGTGCCAGCAGCACGTGGGGACTCGCTCCCTACGAGCAGTACTTC. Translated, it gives CASSTWGLAPYEQYF. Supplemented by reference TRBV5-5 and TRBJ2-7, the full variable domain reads DAGVTQSPTHLIKTRGQQVTLRCSPISGHKSVSWYQQVLGQGPQFIFQYYEKEERGRGNFPDRFSARQFPNYSSELNVNALLLGDSALYLCASSTWGLAPYEQYFGPGTRLTVT.

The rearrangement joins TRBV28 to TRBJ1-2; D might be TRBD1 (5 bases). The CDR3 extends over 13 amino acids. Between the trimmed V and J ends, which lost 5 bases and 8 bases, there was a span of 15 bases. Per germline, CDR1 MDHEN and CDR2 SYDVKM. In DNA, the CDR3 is TGTGCCAGCAGTCCCCAGAGTAGGGGCGGCTACACCTTC. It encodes CASSPQSRGGYTF.

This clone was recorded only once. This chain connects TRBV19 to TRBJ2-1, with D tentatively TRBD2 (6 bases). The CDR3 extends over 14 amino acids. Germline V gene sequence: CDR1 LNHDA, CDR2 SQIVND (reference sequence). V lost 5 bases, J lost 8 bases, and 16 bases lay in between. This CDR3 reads CASSPGTSYDEQFF. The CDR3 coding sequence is TGTGCCAGTAGTCCTGGGACTTCGTACGATGAGCAGTTCTTC.

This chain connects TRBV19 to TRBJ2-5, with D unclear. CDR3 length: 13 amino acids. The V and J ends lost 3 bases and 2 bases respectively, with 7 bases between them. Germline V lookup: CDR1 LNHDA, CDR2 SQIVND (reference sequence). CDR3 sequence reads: CASSIGGQETQYF. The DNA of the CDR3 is TGTGCCAGTAGTATCGGCGGTCAAGAGACCCAGTACTTC.

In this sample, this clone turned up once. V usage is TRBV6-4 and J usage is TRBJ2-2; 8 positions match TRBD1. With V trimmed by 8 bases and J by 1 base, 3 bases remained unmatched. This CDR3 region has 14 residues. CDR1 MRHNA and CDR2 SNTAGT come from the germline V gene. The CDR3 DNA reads TGTGCCAGCGGCGGACAGGGGAACACCGGGGAGCTGTTTTTT. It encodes CASGGQGNTGELFF.

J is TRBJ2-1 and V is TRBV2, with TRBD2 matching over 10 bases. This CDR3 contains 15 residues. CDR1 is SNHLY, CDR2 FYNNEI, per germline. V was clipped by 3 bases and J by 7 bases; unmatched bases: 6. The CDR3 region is CASSERAGGWNEQFF. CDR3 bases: TGTGCCAGCAGTGAGCGAGCGGGAGGGTGGAATGAGCAGTTCTTC.

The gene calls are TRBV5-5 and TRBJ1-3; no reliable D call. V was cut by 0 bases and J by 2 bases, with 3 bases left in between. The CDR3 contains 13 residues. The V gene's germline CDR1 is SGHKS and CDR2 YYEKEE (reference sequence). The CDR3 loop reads CASSLVAGNTIYF. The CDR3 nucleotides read TGTGCCAGCAGCTTGGTAGCTGGAAACACCATATATTTT.

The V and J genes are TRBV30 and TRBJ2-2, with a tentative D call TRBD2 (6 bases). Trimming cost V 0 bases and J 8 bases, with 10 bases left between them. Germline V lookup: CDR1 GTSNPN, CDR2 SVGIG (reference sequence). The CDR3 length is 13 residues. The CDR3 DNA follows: TGTGCCTGGAGTGTGCGGGGCGTTGGGGAGCTGTTTTTT. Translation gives CAWSVRGVGELFF.

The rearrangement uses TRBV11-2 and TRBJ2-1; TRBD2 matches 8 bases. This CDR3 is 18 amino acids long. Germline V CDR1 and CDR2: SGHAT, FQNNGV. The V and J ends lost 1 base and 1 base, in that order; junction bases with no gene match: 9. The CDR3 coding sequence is TGTGCCAGCAGCTTAGGTCCAATCGGGAGGGGTTCCTACAATGAGCAGTTCTTC. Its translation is CASSLGPIGRGSYNEQFF.

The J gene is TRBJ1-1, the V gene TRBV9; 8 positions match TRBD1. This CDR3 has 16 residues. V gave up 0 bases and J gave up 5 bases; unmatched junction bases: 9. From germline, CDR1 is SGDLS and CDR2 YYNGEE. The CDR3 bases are TGTGCCAGCAGCGTAGGTTCAGGGGGCGCGGGGACTGAAGCTTTCTTT. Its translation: CASSVGSGGAGTEAFF. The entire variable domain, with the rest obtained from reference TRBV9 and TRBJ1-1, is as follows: DSGVTQTPKHLITATGQRVTLRCSPRSGDLSVYWYQQSLDQGLQFLIQYYNGEERAKGNILERFSAQQFPDLHSELNLSSLELGDSALYFCASSVGSGGAGTEAFFGQGTRLTVV.